The clone carrying this T cell receptor beta chain has more than one count but fewer than ten. The CDR3 spans 17 residues. Germline CDR1 MDHEN, CDR2 SYDVKM. Trimming took off 3 bases at V and 7 bases at J, with 19 bases between the two ends. Preparation of the TCRbeta library involved a method that used unique molecular identifiers. TCRdb independently ran MiXCR on the PCR reads; one entry per CDR3 protein. The sample includes about 130,000 distinct CDR3 sequences, about 9.6% of them seen just once. This sample is drawn from a study of T-cell reconstitution after alpha-beta-depleted transplantation in children.

The input for sequencing was PBMCs, mostly from graft donor cells, taken 180 days after TCRalphabeta/CD19-depleted stem cell transplant. This TCR was recovered from a girl under three years old who had a stem cell transplant for combined immunodeficiency, so the T cells may come from the graft donor. The rearrangement links TRBV28 to TRBJ1-6; tentative D call: TRBD1 (6 bases). The CDR3 protein is CASSFLQGSLTNSPLHF. CDR3 in DNA: TGTGCCAGCAGTTTCCTGCAGGGGAGTCTTACAAATTCACCCCTCCACTTT.